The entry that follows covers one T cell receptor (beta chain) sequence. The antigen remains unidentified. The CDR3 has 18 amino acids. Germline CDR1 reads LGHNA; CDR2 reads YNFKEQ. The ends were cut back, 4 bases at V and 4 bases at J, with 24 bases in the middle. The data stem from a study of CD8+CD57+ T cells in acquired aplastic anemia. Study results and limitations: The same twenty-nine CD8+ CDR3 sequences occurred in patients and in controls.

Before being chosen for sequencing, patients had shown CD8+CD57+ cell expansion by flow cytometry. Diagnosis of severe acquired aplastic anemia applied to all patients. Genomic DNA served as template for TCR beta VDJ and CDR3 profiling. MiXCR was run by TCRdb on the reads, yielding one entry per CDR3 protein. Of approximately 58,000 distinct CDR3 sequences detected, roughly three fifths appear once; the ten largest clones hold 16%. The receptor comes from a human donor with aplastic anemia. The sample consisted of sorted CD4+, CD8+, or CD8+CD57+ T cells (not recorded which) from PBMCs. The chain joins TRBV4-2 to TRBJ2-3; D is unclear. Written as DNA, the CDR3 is TGTGCCAGCAGCCCACCCTCGTTAAGACCTGGGGAAGCAGATACGCAGTATTTT. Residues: CASSPPSLRPGEADTQYF.